The subject of this entry is one T cell receptor beta chain. This record belongs to a study of blood T cell repertoires in COVID-19. Study-level information: The United States, Italy and Spain were the sources of the acute and convalescent COVID-19 samples. From T cells, B-cell-depleted T cells, or PBMCs came the material, which was cDNA or gDNA.

The germline CDR1 and CDR2 sequences are SGHAT and FQDESV (reference sequence). The CDR3 contains 14 residues. V lost 0 bases to trimming and J lost 4 bases, with 7 bases between them. Under the authors' procedure: Reference gene primer amplification gave estimated nucleated cell counts. Sequenced by immunoSEQ multiplex PCR; TCRdb stores in-frame clones only, minus some. For V, J and clone size, that table is used; D and trimming come from the DNA. The table shows about 84,000 clones, with approximately 86% occurring only once. The sample taken for sequencing was peripheral blood. The rearrangement joins TRBV11-1 to TRBJ2-1; D gene ambiguous. The origin of this receptor is a man older than 75 with active or convalescent COVID-19. Here the CDR3 reads CASSLAAGYNEQFF. Here the CDR3 DNA reads TGTGCCAGCAGCTTAGCGGCCGGGTACAATGAGCAGTTCTTC.